One and the same sample provided the 21 T cell receptor beta chains below, sequenced in a study of T cells in Graves' hyperthyroidism and ophthalmopathy. Using RNA transcripts as the source, TCR beta CDR3 regions were amplified. Initially, a first-round RT-PCR of the TCR CDR3 employed the HTBI primer set. TCRdb independently ran MiXCR on the multiplex PCR reads; one entry per CDR3 protein. The repertoire holds more than 450,000 distinct CDR3 sequences, with around 20% as singletons. The sequenced sample was blood. All receptors derive from a man aged 40-49 years with Graves' ophthalmopathy.

This clonotype was observed many times. In DNA, the CDR3 is TGTGCCAGCAATCCGACAGTTGGTGTGGTGAACACTGAAGCTTTCTTT. The encoded protein is CASNPTVGVVNTEAFF. J is TRBJ1-1 and V is TRBV12-3 or TRBV12-4, with D perhaps TRBD1 (5 bases). This CDR3 spans 16 amino acids. Trimming pared 7 bases from V and 0 bases from J, leaving 18 bases between.

In its sample, this clonotype was seen a few times. V usage is TRBV7-2 and J usage is TRBJ2-7, with 7 bases lining up with TRBD1. Losses at the gene ends were 4 bases for V and 5 bases for J; bases not matched to a gene: 5. This CDR3 comprises 13 residues. In germline, CDR1 is SGHTA, CDR2 FQGNSA. The CDR3 reads CASSYEGGHEQYF. Here the CDR3 DNA reads TGTGCCAGCAGCTACGAAGGGGGCCACGAGCAGTACTTC.

Only a few counts were recorded for this clonotype. The chain links TRBV3-1 to TRBJ2-5; D is undetermined. V lost 1 base and J 6 bases, leaving 9 bases between the germline ends. The CDR3 totals 13 residues. Germline V gives CDR1 LGHDT, CDR2 YNNKEL (reference sequence). The chain's CDR3 is CASSQVSGKTQYF. CDR3 sequence (DNA): TGTGCCAGCAGCCAAGTTAGTGGTAAGACCCAGTACTTC.

This clonotype showed up just a few times. This sequence joins TRBV20-1 and TRBJ2-7; the match to TRBD2 covers 10 bases. The length of the CDR3 is 16 residues. J lost 6 bases, V lost 0 bases, and 11 bases had no gene match. CDR1 DFQATT and CDR2 SNEGSKA come from the germline V gene (reference sequence). The CDR3 reads CSARDGSLAGVVEQYF. The CDR3 DNA sequence: TGCAGTGCTAGAGATGGTAGCCTAGCGGGAGTGGTCGAGCAGTACTTC.

This clonotype was picked up many times. The chain has TRBV28 and TRBJ2-1, with TRBD1 matching over 7 bases. The J segment lost 7 bases and the V segment lost 8 bases, leaving 5 bases of the junction unmatched. The CDR3 totals 12 residues. Germline loops: CDR1 MDHEN, CDR2 SYDVKM. CDR3 sequence: CASETGWNEQFF. The CDR3 DNA is TGTGCCAGCGAGACAGGGTGGAATGAGCAGTTCTTC.

This clonotype was picked up a small number of times. The genes are TRBV7-8 and TRBJ1-2; the D gene is possibly TRBD1 (5 bases). The CDR3 runs 16 residues. The germline CDR1 and CDR2 sequences are SGHVS and FQNEAQ. The V and J ends lost 5 bases and 4 bases respectively, with 20 bases between them. CDR3 sequence: CASSPGTHQHSYGYTF. The CDR3 nucleotides are TGTGCCAGCAGCCCCGGGACCCACCAACATTCCTATGGCTACACCTTC.

The V call is TRBV5-1, the J call TRBJ2-7, with unresolved D. The CDR3 is made up of 16 amino acids. V lost 0 bases, J lost 2 bases, and 15 bases lay in between. Germline loops: CDR1 SGHRS, CDR2 YFSETQ. The CDR3 nucleotides read TGCGCCAGCAGCTTGGGACTTCACAATAACCCCTACGAGCAGTACTTC. Translation gives CASSLGLHNNPYEQYF.

This clonotype was found many times. The chain recombines TRBV20-1 with TRBJ2-7; 8 bases fit TRBD2. CDR1 is DFQATT and CDR2 is SNEGSKA in the germline V gene (reference sequence). CDR3 size: 13 residues. V was clipped by 3 bases and J by 2 bases; unmatched bases: 3. CDR3 in amino acids: CSASTGGAYEQYF. CDR3 DNA: TGCAGTGCTAGTACCGGGGGGGCCTACGAGCAGTACTTC.

This clonotype was recorded at least ten times. The J gene is TRBJ2-1, the V gene TRBV7-2, with 13 positions matching TRBD2. Germline trimming cut 4 bases from V and 7 bases from J; bases unmatched to any gene: 4. The CDR3 consists of 15 residues. Germline lookup yields CDR1 SGHTA and CDR2 FQGNSA. The CDR3 spells CASSYQTSGGNEQFF. The CDR3 DNA is TGTGCCAGCAGCTACCAGACTAGCGGGGGGAATGAGCAGTTCTTC.

This clonotype was counted ten times or more. The rearrangement uses TRBV7-8 and TRBJ2-3; either TRBD1 or TRBD2 may fit D (5 bases each). The V gene lost 5 bases and the J gene lost 0 bases, with 15 bases spanning the gap. The CDR3 sequence is 16 residues long. Germline assignment: CDR1 SGHVS and CDR2 FQNEAQ. CDR3 sequence (DNA): TGTGCCAGCAGCCCAGAACCGGGACCAAGCACAGATACGCAGTATTTT. It encodes CASSPEPGPSTDTQYF.

Many counts were recorded for this clonotype. This chain links TRBV2 with TRBJ1-1; tentatively, D is TRBD1 (6 bases). There are 13 residues in the CDR3. Germline values: CDR1 SNHLY, CDR2 FYNNEI. Trimming stripped 8 bases from V and 3 bases from J, with 13 bases between. The CDR3 coding sequence is TGTGCCAGCGTGCAGGGGATCGACACTGAAGCTTTCTTT. Encoded protein: CASVQGIDTEAFF.

This rearrangement joins TRBV12-5 to TRBJ1-1; D may be TRBD1 (5 bases). Germline-derived CDR1 and CDR2 are LGHNT and FRNRAP. The V gene lost 0 bases and the J gene lost 1 base, with 6 bases spanning the gap. This CDR3 is built from 14 residues. CDR3 region: CASGLVRGNTEAFF. The CDR3 nucleotides read TGTGCTAGTGGTTTGGTAAGGGGGAACACTGAAGCTTTCTTT.

This clonotype came up many times. The rearrangement uses TRBV20-1 and TRBJ2-7, with D possibly matching TRBD1 (6 bases). Germline V gene data show CDR1 as DFQATT and CDR2 as SNEGSKA (reference sequence). Trimming shortened V by 6 bases and J by 5 bases, and 17 bases separated the two germline ends. The CDR3 covers 13 residues. The CDR3 sequence is CSARGRGGHEQYF. The CDR3 DNA reads TGCAGTGCCAGGGGACGTGGGGGACACGAGCAGTACTTC.

There are a few counts of this clonotype. J is TRBJ2-7 and V is TRBV9; 7 nucleotides line up with TRBD1. Germline V gives CDR1 SGDLS, CDR2 YYNGEE. This CDR3 comprises 14 residues. V shed 4 bases, J shed 6 bases, and the junction held 10 bases outside the gene matches. This chain's CDR3 is CASSPRTGTLEQYF. The CDR3 nucleotides read TGTGCCAGCAGCCCCCGGACAGGTACTCTCGAGCAGTACTTC.

This clonotype was seen ten or more times. The chain carries TRBV28 and TRBJ2-7; 7 nucleotides align to TRBD1. Germline CDR1 and CDR2: MDHEN and SYDVKM. This CDR3 is 14 amino acids long. With V trimmed by 7 bases and J by 7 bases, 13 bases remained unmatched. This chain's CDR3 is CASIPGQRHMEQYF. CDR3 nucleotide sequence: TGTGCCAGCATACCGGGACAGCGGCATATGGAGCAGTACTTC.

The chain employs TRBV6-5 and TRBJ2-7, with D possibly called TRBD1 or TRBD2 (5 bases each). Trimming took 2 bases from V and 7 from J, leaving 9 bases between them. CDR1 MNHEY and CDR2 SVGAGI come from the germline V gene. The CDR3 has 12 residues. The CDR3 DNA sequence: TGTGCCAGCAGTTACCCGGGACCGGAGCAGTACTTC. Translated, it gives CASSYPGPEQYF.

This clonotype was observed a few times. CDR3: CAISGDSGVQFF. The CDR3 DNA reads TGTGCCATCAGCGGGGACAGCGGAGTGCAGTTCTTC. The V gene is TRBV10-3, the J gene TRBJ2-1, with TRBD1 identical over 7 bases. V gave up 6 bases and J gave up 12 bases; unmatched junction bases: 8. This CDR3 has 12 amino acids. CDR1 ENHRY and CDR2 SYGVKD come from the germline V gene.

To note about this clonotype: This may come from a read error, since a much larger clone is one base off. The CDR3 region is CASSLGGLAGVGSGTQYF. CDR3 sequence (DNA): TGTGCCAGCAGCTTAGGCGGCCTAGCGGGAGTCGGGTCAGGTACGCAGTATTTT. The rearrangement joins TRBV7-2 to TRBJ2-3; 10 nucleotides line up with TRBD2. The CDR3 runs 18 residues. The germline V gene encodes CDR1 SGHTA and CDR2 FQGNSA. Trimming took 1 base from V and 8 from J; bases not matched to a gene: 15.

This clonotype was found a few times. The chain is built from TRBV13 and TRBJ1-1; tentatively, D is TRBD1 (6 bases). Between the trimmed V and J ends, which lost 5 bases and 1 base, there was a span of 14 bases. CDR1 is PRHDT and CDR2 is FYEKMQ in the germline V gene (reference sequence). The length of the CDR3 is 15 residues. CDR3 DNA sequence: TGTGCCAGCAGCCCAAACAGGGTACCGAACACTGAAGCTTTCTTT. Protein: CASSPNRVPNTEAFF.

The rearrangement joins TRBV7-2 to TRBJ2-7; perhaps TRBD2 as D (5 bases). This CDR3 contains 13 residues. CDR1 and CDR2 (germline): SGHTA, FQGNSA. V was shortened by 5 bases and J by 7 bases, with 15 bases between the two germline ends. The CDR3 loop is CASSQITGWEQYF. CDR3 sequence (DNA): TGTGCCAGCAGCCAAATCACGGGGTGGGAGCAGTACTTC.

This clonotype has a handful of counts. V is TRBV7-2 and J is TRBJ1-5, with TRBD1 matching 8 bases. With V trimmed by 4 bases and J by 4 bases, 6 bases remained unmatched. Germline CDR1 reads SGHTA; CDR2 reads FQGNSA. This CDR3 has 15 residues. The CDR3 reads CASSSYRGSNQPQHF. CDR3 sequence (DNA): TGTGCCAGCAGCTCGTACAGGGGGTCTAATCAGCCCCAGCATTTT.